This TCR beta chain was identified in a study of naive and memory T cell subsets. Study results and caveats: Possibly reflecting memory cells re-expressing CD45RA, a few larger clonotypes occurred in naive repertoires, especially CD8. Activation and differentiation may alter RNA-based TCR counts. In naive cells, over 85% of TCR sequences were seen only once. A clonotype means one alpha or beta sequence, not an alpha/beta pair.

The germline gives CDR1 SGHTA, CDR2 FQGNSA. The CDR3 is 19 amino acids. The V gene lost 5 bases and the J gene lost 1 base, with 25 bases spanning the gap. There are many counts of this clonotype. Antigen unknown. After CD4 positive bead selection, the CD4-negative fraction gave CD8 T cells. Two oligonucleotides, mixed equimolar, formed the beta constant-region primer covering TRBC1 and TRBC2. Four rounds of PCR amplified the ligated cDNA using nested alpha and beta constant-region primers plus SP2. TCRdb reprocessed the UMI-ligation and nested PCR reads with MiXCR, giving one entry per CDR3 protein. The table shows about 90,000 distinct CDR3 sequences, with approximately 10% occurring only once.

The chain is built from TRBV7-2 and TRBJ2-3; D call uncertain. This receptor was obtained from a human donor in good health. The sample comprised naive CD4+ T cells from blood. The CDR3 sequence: CASSLRIGLVAAGTDTQYF. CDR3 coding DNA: TGTGCCAGCAGCCTTAGGATAGGCCTAGTGGCGGCGGGCACAGATACGCAGTATTTT.